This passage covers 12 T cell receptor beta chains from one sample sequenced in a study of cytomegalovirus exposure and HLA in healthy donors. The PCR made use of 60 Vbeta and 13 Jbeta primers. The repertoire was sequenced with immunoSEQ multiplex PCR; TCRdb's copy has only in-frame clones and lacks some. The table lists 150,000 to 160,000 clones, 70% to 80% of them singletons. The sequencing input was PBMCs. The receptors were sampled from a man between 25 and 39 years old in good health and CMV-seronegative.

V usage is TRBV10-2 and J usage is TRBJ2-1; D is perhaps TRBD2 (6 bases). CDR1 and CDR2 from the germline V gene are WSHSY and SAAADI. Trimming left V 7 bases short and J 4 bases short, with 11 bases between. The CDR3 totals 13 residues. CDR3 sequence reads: CASTDGRYNEQFF. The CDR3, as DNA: TGCGCCAGCACCGACGGGAGATACAATGAGCAGTTCTTC.

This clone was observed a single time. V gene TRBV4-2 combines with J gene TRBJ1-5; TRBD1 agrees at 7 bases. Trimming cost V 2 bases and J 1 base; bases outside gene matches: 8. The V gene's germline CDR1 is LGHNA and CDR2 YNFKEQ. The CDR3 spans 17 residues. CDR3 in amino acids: CASSQPNPGGSNQPQHF. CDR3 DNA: TGTGCCAGCAGCCAACCCAATCCAGGGGGGAGCAATCAGCCCCAGCATTTT.

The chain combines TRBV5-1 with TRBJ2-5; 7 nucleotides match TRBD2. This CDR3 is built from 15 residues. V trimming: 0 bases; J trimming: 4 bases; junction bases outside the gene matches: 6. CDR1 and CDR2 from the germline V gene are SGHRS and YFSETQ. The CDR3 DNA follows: TGCGCCAGCAGCTTGGCAGGGCGCGGGGGAGAGACCCAGTACTTC. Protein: CASSLAGRGGETQYF. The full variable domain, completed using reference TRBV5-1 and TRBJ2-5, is KAGVTQTPRYLIKTRGQQVTLSCSPISGHRSVSWYQQTPGQGLQFLFEYFSETQRNKGNFPGRFSGRQFSNSRSEMNVSTLELGDSALYLCASSLAGRGGETQYFGPGTRLLVL.

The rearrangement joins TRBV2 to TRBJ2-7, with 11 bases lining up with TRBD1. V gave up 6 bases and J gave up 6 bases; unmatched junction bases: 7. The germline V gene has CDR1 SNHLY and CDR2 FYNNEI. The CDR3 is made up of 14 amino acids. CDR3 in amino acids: CASSRGQGAGEQYF. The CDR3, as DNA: TGTGCCAGCAGCCGCGGACAGGGGGCAGGCGAGCAGTACTTC.

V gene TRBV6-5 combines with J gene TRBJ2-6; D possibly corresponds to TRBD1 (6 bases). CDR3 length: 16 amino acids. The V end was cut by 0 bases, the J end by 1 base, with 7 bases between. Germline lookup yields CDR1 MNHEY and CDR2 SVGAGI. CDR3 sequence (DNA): TGTGCCAGCAGTTACTCGAGGGGGTCTGGGGCCAACGTCCTGACTTTC. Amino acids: CASSYSRGSGANVLTF.

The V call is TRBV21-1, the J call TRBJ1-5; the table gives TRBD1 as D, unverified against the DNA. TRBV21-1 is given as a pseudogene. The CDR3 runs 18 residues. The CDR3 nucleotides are TGTGCCAGCAGCAAAAGGTGTTCAGGGCGATATAGCAATCAGCCCCAGCATTTT. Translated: CASSKRCSGRYSNQPQHF.

CDR3 DNA sequence: TGTGCCATCAGTGAGTCGGGACAGACCTCTGGGGCCAACGTCCTGACTTTC. Protein sequence: CAISESGQTSGANVLTF. The chain carries TRBV10-3 and TRBJ2-6; TRBD1 aligns across 7 bases. There are 17 residues in the CDR3. Unmatched junction bases numbered 2, after V lost 0 bases and J lost 0 bases. CDR1 is ENHRY, CDR2 SYGVKD, per germline.

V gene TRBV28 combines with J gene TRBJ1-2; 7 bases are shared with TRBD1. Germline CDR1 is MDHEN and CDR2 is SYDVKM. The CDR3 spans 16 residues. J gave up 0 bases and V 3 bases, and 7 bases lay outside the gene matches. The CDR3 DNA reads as TGTGCCAGCAGTTTGGGGACAGTGGATTCTAACTATGGCTACACCTTC. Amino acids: CASSLGTVDSNYGYTF.

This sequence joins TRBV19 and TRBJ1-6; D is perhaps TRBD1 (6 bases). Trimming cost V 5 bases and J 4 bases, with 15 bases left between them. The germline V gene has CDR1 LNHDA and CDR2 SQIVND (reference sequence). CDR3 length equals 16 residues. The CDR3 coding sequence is TGTGCCAGTAGTCTCCGTGACAGGCCTTATAATTCACCCCTCCACTTT. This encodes CASSLRDRPYNSPLHF.

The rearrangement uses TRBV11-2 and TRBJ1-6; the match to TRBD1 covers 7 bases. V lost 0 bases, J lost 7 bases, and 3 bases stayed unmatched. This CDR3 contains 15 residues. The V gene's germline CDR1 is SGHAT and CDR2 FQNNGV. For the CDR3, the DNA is TGTGCCAGCAGCTTAGATAGACAGGGCAATTCACCCCTCCACTTT. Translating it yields CASSLDRQGNSPLHF.

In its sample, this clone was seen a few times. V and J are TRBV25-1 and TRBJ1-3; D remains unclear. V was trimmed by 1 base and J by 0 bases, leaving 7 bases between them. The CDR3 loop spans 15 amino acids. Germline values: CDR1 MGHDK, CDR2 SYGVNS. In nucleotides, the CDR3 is TGTGCCAGCAGTGAATCTGTATCCTCTGGAAACACCATATATTTT. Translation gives CASSESVSSGNTIYF.

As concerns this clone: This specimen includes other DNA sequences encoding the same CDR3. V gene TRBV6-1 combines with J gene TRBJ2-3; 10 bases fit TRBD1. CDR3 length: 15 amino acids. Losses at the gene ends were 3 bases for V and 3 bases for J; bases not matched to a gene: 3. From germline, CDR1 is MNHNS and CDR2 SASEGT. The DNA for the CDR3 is TGTGCCAGCAGTGACCGGGACAGGGGAACAGATACGCAGTATTTT. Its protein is CASSDRDRGTDTQYF.